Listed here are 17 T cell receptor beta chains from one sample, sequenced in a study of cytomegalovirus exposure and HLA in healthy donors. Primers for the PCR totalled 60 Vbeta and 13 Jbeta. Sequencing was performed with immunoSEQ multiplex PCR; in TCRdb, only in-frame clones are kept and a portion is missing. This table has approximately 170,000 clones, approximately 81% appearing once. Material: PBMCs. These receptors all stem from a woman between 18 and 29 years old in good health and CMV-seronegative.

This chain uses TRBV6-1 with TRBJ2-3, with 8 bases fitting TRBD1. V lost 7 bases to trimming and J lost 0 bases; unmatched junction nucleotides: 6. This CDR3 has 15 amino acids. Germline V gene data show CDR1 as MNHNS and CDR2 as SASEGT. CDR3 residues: CASTVRTGSTDTQYF. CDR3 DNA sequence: TGTGCCAGCACGGTTCGGACAGGGAGCACAGATACGCAGTATTTT.

The CDR3 region has the DNA TGTGCCAGCAGTTTGAAGAGGTATGGCTACACCTTC. As protein: CASSLKRYGYTF. The chain recombines TRBV28 with TRBJ1-2, with D unclear. The CDR3 loop spans 12 amino acids. The V end lost 3 bases, the J end lost 5 bases, and 7 bases lay between the germline ends. Germline CDR1 MDHEN, CDR2 SYDVKM.

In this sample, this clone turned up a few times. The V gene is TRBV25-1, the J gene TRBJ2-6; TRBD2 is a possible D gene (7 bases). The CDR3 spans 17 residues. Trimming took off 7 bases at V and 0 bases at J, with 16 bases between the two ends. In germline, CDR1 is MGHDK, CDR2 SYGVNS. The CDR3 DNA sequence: TGTGCCAGCAAGCGGGACAAAGCTTACTCTGGGGCCAACGTCCTGACTTTC. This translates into CASKRDKAYSGANVLTF.

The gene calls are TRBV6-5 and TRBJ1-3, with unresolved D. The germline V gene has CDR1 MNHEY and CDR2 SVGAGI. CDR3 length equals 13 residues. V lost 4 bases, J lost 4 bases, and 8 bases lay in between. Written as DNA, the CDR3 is TGTGCCAGCAGTTCGAGGGCCGGAAACACCATATATTTT. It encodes CASSSRAGNTIYF.

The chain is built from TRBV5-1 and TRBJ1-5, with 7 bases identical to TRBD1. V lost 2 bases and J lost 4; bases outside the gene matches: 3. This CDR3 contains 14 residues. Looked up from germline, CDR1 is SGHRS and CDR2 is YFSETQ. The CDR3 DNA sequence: TGCGCCAGCAGCTTCACAGGGGATAATCAGCCCCAGCATTTT. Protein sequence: CASSFTGDNQPQHF.

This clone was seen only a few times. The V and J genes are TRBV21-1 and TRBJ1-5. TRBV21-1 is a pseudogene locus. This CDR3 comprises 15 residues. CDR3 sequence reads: CASSKAEYSNQPQHF. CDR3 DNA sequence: TGTGCCAGCAGCAAAGCCGAGTATAGCAATCAGCCCCAGCATTTT.

The CDR3 region is CASSSPLRATNEKLFF. DNA for the CDR3: TGTGCCAGCAGCTCGCCCTTGCGGGCAACTAATGAAAAACTGTTTTTT. The chain carries TRBV28 and TRBJ1-4; no firm D call. The CDR3 has 16 residues. Trimming left V 6 bases short and J 0 bases short, with 14 bases between. Germline V gene data show CDR1 as MDHEN and CDR2 as SYDVKM.

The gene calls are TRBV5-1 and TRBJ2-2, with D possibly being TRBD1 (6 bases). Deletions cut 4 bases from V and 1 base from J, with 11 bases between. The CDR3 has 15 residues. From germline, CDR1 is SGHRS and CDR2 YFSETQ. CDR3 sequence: CASSRDIQNTGELFF. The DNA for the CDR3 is TGCGCCAGCAGCAGGGACATCCAGAACACCGGGGAGCTGTTTTTT.

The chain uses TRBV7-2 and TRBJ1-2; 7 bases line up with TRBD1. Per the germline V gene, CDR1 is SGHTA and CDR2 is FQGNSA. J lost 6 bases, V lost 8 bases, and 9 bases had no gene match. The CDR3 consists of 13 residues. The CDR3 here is CASGDRVWDGYTF. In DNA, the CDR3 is TGTGCCAGCGGCGACAGGGTCTGGGATGGCTACACCTTC.

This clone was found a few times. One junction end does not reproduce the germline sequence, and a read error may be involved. Here the CDR3 reads CSSSLGGYRRTEAFF. The CDR3 coding sequence is TGTTCCAGCAGCTTAGGCGGTTACAGGCGGACTGAAGCTTTCTTT. V gene TRBV7-9 combines with J gene TRBJ1-1, with D perhaps TRBD1 (5 bases). Germline CDR1 is SEHNR and CDR2 is FQNEAQ (reference sequence). The CDR3 has 15 amino acids.

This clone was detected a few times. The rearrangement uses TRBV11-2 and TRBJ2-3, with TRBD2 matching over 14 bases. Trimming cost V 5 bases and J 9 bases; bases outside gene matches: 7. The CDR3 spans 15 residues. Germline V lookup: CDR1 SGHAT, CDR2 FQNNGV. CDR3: CASSDGTSGRRTQYF. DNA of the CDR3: TGTGCCAGCAGCGACGGGACTAGCGGGAGAAGAACGCAGTATTTT. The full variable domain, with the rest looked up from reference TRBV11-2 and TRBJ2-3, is EAGVAQSPRYKIIEKRQSVAFWCNPISGHATLYWYQQILGQGPKLLIQFQNNGVVDDSQLPKDRFSAERLKGVDSTLKIQPAKLEDSAVYLCASSDGTSGRRTQYFGPGTRLTVL.

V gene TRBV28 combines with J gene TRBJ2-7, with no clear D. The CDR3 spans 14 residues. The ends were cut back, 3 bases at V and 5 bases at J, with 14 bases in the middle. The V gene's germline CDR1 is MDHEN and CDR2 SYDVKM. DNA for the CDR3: TGTGCCAGCAGTTTTAGCAGCCCTGGTCACGAGCAGTACTTC. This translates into CASSFSSPGHEQYF. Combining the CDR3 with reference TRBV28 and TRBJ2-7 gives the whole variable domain DVKVTQSSRYLVKRTGEKVFLECVQDMDHENMFWYRQDPGLGLRLIYFSYDVKMKEKGDIPEGYSVSREKKERFSLILESASTNQTSMYLCASSFSSPGHEQYFGPGTRLTVT.

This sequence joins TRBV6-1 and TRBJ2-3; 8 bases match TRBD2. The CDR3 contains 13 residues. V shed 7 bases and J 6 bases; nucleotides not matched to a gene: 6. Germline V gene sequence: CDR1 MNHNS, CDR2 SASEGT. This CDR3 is CASKGLGVDTQYF. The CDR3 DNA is TGTGCCAGCAAGGGACTAGGAGTCGATACGCAGTATTTT.

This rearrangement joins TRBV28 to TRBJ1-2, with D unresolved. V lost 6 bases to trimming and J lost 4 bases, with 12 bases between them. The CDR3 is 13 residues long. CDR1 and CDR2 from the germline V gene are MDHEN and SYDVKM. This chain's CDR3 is CASSFEAVYGYTF. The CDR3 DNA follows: TGTGCCAGCAGCTTTGAGGCTGTCTATGGCTACACCTTC.

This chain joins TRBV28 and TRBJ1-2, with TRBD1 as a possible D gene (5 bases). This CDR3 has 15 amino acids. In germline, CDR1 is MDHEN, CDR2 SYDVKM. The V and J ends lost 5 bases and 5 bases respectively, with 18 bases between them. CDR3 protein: CASSPSSTEGYGYTF. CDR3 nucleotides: TGTGCCAGCAGTCCCTCCTCGACAGAAGGATATGGCTACACCTTC.

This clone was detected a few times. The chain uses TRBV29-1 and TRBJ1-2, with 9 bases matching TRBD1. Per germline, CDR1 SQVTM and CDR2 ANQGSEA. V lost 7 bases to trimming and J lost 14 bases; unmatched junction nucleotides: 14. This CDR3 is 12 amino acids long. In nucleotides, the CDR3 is TGCAGCGCCCTATTCTCCGGGACAGGGACAACCTTC. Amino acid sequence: CSALFSGTGTTF.

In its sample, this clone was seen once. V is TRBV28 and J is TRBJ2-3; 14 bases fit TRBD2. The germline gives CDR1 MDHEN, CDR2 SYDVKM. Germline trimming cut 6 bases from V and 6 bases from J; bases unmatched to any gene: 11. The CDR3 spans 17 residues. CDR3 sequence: CASRGTSGSLRGDTQYF. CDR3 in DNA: TGTGCCAGCAGGGGGACTAGCGGGAGCCTTAGGGGTGATACGCAGTATTTT.